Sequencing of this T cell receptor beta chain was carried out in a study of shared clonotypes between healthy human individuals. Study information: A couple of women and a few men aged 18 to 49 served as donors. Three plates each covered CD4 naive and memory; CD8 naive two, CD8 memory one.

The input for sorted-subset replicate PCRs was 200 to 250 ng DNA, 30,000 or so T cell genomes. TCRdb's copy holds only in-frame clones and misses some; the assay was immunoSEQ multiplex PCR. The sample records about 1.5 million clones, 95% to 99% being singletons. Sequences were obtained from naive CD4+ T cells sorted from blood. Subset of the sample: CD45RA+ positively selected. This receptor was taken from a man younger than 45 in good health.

The CDR3 coding sequence is TGTGCCAGCAGCCGAGGGAGAAGTTCCTACAATGAGCAGTTCTTC. Amino acids: CASSRGRSSYNEQFF. The genes are TRBV5-6 and TRBJ2-1, with D tentatively TRBD2 (5 bases). V shed 4 bases and J shed 1 base, with 12 bases lying between them. CDR1 SGHDT and CDR2 YYEEEE come from the germline V gene. The CDR3 consists of 15 residues.